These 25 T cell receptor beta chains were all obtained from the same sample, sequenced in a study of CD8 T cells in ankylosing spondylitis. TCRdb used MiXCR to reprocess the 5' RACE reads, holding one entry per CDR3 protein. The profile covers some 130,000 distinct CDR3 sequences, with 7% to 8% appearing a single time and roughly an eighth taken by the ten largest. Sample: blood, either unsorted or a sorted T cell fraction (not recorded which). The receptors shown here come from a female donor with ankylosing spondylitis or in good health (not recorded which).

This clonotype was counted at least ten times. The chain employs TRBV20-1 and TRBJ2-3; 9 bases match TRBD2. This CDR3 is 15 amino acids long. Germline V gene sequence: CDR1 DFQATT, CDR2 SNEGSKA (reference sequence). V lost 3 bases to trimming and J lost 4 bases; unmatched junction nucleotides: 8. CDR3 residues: CSASPLAGLADTQYF. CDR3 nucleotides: TGCAGTGCTAGTCCCCTAGCGGGGTTAGCAGATACGCAGTATTTT.

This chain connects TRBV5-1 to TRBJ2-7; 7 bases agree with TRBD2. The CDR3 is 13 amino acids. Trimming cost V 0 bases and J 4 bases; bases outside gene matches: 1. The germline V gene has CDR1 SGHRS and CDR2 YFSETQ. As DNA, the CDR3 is TGCGCCAGCAGCTTGGCTAGCGGTTACGAGCAGTACTTC. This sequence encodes CASSLASGYEQYF.

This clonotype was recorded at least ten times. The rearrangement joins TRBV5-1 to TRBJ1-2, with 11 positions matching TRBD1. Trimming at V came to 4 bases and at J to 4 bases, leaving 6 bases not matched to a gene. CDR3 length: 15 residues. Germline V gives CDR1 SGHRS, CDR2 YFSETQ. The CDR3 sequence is CASSLEGTGGYGYTF. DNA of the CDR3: TGCGCCAGCAGCCTCGAGGGGACAGGGGGCTATGGCTACACCTTC.

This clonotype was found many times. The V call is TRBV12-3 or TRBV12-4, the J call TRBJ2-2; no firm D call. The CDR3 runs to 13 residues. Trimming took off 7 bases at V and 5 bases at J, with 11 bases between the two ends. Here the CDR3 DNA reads TGTGCCAGCAAGTGGGAAAATACCGGGGAGCTGTTTTTT. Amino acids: CASKWENTGELFF.

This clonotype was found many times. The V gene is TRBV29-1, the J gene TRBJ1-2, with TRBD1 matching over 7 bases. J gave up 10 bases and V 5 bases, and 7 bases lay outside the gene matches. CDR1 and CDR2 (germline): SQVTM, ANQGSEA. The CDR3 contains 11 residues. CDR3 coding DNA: TGCAGCGTTCAGCGACAGGGTAACTACACCTTC. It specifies CSVQRQGNYTF. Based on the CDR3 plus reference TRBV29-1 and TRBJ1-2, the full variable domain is SAVISQKPSRDICQRGTSLTIQCQVDSQVTMMFWYRQQPGQSLTLIATANQGSEATYESGFVIDKFPISRPNLTFSTLTVSNMSPEDSSIYLCSVQRQGNYTFGSGTRLTVV.

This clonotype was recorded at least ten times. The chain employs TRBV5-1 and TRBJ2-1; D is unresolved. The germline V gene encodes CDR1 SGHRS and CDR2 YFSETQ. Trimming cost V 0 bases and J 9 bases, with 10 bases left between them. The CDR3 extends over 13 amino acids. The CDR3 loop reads CASSLERGREQFF. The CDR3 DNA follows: TGCGCCAGCAGCTTGGAACGAGGCCGTGAGCAGTTCTTC.

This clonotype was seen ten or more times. CDR3 nucleotide sequence: TGCAGTGCCCACGATGCGGGGGGTGCAGATACGCAGTATTTT. This encodes CSAHDAGGADTQYF. The chain couples TRBV20-1 to TRBJ2-3; TRBD2 aligns across 8 bases. CDR3 length: 14 residues. Germline V gives CDR1 DFQATT, CDR2 SNEGSKA (reference sequence). The junction had 9 bases not matched to a gene; V was cut back by 6 bases and J by 4 bases.

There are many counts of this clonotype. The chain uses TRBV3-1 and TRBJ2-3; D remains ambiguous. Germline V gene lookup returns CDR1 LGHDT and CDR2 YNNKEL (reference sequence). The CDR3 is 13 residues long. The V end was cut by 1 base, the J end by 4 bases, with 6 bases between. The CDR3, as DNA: TGTGCCAGCAGCCAAGGCACGGCAGATACGCAGTATTTT. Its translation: CASSQGTADTQYF.

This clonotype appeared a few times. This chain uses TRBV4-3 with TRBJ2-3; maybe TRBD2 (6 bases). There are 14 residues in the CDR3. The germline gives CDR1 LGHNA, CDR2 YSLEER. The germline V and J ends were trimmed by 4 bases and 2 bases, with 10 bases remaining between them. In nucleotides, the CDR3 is TGCGCCAGCAGCCCGGGGGAACACACAGATACGCAGTATTTT. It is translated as CASSPGEHTDTQYF.

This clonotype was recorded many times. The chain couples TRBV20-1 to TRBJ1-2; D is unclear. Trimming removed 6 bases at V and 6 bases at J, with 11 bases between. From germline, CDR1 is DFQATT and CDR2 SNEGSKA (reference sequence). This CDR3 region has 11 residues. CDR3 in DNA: TGCAGTGCCCGTTCGGGGAATGGCTACACCTTC. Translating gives CSARSGNGYTF.

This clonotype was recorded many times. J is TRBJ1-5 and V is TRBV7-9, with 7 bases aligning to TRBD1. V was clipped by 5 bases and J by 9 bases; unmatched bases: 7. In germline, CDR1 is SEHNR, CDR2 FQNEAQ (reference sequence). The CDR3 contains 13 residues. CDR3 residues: CASSGGQTGPQHF. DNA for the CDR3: TGTGCCAGCAGCGGGGGACAGACGGGGCCCCAGCATTTT.

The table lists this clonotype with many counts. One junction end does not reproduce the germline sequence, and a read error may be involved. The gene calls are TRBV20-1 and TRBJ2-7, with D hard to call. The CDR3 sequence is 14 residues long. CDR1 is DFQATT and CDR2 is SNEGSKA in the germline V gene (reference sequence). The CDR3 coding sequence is TGCAGTGCGAGAGACGAGCTCGAGGCCTACGAGCAGTACTTC. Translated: CSARDELEAYEQYF.

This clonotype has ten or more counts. The CDR3 DNA follows: TGTGCCAGCAGTGGGACAGGTCAAGGAAACACCATATATTTT. Protein sequence: CASSGTGQGNTIYF. The V call is TRBV12-3 or TRBV12-4, the J call TRBJ1-3; 8 bases fit TRBD1. The CDR3 is 14 amino acids. Trimming removed 5 bases from V and 4 bases from J; junction bases left unmatched: 4.

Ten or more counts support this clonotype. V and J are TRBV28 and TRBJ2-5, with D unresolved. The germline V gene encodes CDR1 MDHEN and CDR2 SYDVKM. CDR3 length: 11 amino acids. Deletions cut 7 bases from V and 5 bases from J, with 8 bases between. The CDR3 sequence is CASTDGETQYF. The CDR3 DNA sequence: TGTGCCAGCACCGACGGGGAGACCCAGTACTTC.

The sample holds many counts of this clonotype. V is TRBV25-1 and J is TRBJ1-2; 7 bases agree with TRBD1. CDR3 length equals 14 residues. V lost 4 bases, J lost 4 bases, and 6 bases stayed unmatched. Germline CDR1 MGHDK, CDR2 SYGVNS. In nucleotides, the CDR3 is TGTGCCAGCAGTGGCGACAGGGCCCTCTATGGCTACACCTTC. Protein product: CASSGDRALYGYTF.

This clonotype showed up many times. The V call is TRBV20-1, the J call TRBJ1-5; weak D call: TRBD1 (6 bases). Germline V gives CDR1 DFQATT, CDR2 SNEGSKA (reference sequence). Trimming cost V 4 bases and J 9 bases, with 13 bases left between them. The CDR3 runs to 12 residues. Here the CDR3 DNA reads TGCAGTGCTATTGACAGGCCGGGGCCCCAGCATTTT. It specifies CSAIDRPGPQHF.

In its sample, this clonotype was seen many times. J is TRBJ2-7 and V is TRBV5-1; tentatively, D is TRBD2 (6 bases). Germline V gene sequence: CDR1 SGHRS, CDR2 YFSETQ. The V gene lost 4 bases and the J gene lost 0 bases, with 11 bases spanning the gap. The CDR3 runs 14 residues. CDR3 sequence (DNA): TGCGCCAGCAGCCTGGGACTGGTCTCCTACGAGCAGTACTTC. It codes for CASSLGLVSYEQYF. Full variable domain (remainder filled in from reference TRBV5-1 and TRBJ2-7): KAGVTQTPRYLIKTRGQQVTLSCSPISGHRSVSWYQQTPGQGLQFLFEYFSETQRNKGNFPGRFSGRQFSNSRSEMNVSTLELGDSALYLCASSLGLVSYEQYFGPGTRLTVT.

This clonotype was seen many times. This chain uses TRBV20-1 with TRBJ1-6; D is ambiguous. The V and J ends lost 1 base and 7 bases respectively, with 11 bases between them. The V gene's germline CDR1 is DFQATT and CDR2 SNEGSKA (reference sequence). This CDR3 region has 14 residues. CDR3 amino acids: CSARVQDLNSPLHF. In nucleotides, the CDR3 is TGCAGTGCTAGAGTCCAAGACCTAAATTCACCCCTCCACTTT.

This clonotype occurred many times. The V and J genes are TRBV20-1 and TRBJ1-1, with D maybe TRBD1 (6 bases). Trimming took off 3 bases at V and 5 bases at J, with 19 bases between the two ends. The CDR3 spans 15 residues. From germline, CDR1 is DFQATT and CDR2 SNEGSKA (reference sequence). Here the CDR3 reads CSASVPGGEKTEAFF. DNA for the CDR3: TGCAGTGCTAGTGTCCCTGGGGGCGAGAAAACTGAAGCTTTCTTT.

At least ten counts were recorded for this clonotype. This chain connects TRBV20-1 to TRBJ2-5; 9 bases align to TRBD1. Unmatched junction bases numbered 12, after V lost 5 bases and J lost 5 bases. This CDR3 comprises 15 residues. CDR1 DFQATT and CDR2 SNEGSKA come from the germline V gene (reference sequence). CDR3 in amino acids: CSAAPGTGTSETQYF. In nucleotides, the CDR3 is TGCAGTGCTGCACCCGGGACAGGGACGAGTGAGACCCAGTACTTC.

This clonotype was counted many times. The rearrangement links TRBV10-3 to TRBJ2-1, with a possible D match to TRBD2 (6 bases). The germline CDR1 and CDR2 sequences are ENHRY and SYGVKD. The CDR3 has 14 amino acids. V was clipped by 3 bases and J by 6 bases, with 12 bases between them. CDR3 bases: TGTGCCATCAGTGACGCGGGATTCAGCAATGAGCAGTTCTTC. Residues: CAISDAGFSNEQFF.

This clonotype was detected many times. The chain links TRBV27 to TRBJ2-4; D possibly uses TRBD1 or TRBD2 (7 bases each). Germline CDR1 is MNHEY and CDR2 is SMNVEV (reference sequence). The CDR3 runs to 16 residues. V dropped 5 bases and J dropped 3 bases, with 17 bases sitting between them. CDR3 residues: CASSVRQGGVKNIQYF. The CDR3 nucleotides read TGTGCCAGCAGTGTTCGACAGGGAGGGGTCAAAAACATTCAGTACTTC.

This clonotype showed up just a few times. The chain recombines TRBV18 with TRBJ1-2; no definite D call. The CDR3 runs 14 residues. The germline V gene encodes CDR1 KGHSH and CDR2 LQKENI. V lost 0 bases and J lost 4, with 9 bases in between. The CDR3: CASSPPNTRYGYTF. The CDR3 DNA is TGTGCCAGCTCACCACCGAACACCCGCTATGGCTACACCTTC.

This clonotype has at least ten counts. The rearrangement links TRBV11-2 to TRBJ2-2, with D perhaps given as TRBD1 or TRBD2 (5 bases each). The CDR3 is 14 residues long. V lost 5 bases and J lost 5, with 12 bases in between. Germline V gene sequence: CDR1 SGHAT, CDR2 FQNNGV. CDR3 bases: TGTGCCAGCAGCCTAAGTTGGGGGACCGGGGAGCTGTTTTTT. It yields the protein CASSLSWGTGELFF.

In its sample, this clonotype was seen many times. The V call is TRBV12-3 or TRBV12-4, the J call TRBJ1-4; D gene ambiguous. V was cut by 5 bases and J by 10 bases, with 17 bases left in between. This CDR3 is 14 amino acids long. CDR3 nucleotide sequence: TGTGCCAGCAGTCGCGAGGAGGGAATCGGAAAACTGTTTTTT. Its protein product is CASSREEGIGKLFF.